This T cell receptor (beta chain) was recovered during a study of blood T cell repertoires in COVID-19. Study context: The United States, Italy and Spain were the sources of the acute and convalescent COVID-19 samples. The cDNA or gDNA used as material had been derived from T cells, B-cell-depleted T cells, or PBMCs.

This table comes from immunoSEQ multiplex PCR, and its TCRdb copy is limited to in-frame clones, with some not included. The table shows under 300,000 clones, with about 88% occurring only once. The germline V gene has CDR1 MNHNY and CDR2 SVGAGI (reference sequence). The CDR3 has 12 residues. With 10 bases removed from V and 3 bases from J, the gap between germline ends came to 12 bases. The sample consisted of peripheral blood. The V gene is TRBV6-6, the J gene TRBJ1-2; TRBD1 is a possible D gene (5 bases). The source is a man aged 18 to 29 with active or convalescent COVID-19. CDR3 nucleotide sequence: TGTGCCACCTCCGGGGGAGACTATGGCTACACCTTC. Its protein is CATSGGDYGYTF.